One T cell receptor (beta chain) is described in this entry. Its antigen is unidentified. This sample stems from a study of Ad26.COV2.S vaccination and SARS-CoV-2 variants. General observations from the study: Analyses that measured TCR breadth and depth may have underestimated total T cell responses.

Method: immunoSEQ multiplex PCR; TCRdb's copy keeps in-frame clones and lacks some. The table shows roughly 460,000 clones, with 80% to 90% occurring only once. Regarding treatment: roughly 18 received Ad26.COV2.S at low or high dose, single or two shots; about 5 received placebo; per-sample allocation not given. Collection of the samples took place on day 63 after the first injection of vaccine or placebo. CDR1 is SGHKS, CDR2 YYEKEE, per germline (reference sequence). Trimming shortened V by 1 base and J by 3 bases, and 11 bases separated the two germline ends. The CDR3 is 15 amino acids. The clonotype comes from a person between 18 and 59 years old who received the Ad26.COV2.S COVID-19 vaccine or a placebo. The material was peripheral blood, obtained in a trial of Ad26.COV2.S vaccine versus placebo. The chain uses TRBV5-5 and TRBJ1-5; no firm D call. The CDR3 here is CASSLQIGYNQPQHF. CDR3 bases: TGTGCCAGCAGCTTGCAAATCGGTTACAATCAGCCCCAGCATTTT.